Here is one TCR beta chain with its context. By sample share, this clonotype is medium-sized (0.01 to 0.1%). The clone's antigen remains unknown. Qualities for individual bases were not recorded, and no much larger clone is one base off. This sample was sequenced with an Illumina MiSeq. TCRdb applied fastp at Q25 and MiXCR to the public reads, then kept only in-frame beta chains. A single entry per CDR3 protein holds the most common genes and DNA from its merged rows. The sample contains some 1,700 distinct CDR3 sequences, 8% to 9.5% of them found a single time. The ten largest make up around 12% of the sample. This sample is part of a study. The cysteine opens and the phenylalanine closes a CDR3 of 14 amino acids. Just CDR3 DNA is preserved here, 42 bases in frame from base 1. Deletion took 2 bases off V and 5 bases off J, with a span of 11 bases between the germline ends. The germline V gene specifies SGHRS as CDR1 and YFSETQ as CDR2.

The sequencing sample was made of CD4+ T cells from peripheral blood. This receptor chain uses TRBV5-1 and TRBJ2-1, with an unclear D gene assignment. This receptor was obtained from a human donor with rheumatoid arthritis. CDR3 sequence: CASSLDPTHNEQFF. DNA sequence: TGCGCCAGCAGCTTAGACCCAACCCACAATGAGCAGTTCTTC.